Below are 24 T cell receptor beta chains sequenced from a single sample in a study of cytomegalovirus exposure and HLA in healthy donors. It was with 60 Vbeta and 13 Jbeta primers that the PCR ran. Sequencing used immunoSEQ multiplex PCR; TCRdb keeps in-frame clones, though not all of them. The sample comprises 110,000 to 150,000 clones, roughly 78% of which are singletons, and 2.5% to 3% rests with the top ten. Specimen: PBMCs. The receptors were gathered from a female donor in good health and CMV-seronegative.

This clone was observed a few times. V and J are TRBV19 and TRBJ1-1, with D unresolved. This CDR3 has 13 amino acids. Germline V gives CDR1 LNHDA, CDR2 SQIVND (reference sequence). V lost 6 bases and J 3 bases, leaving 11 bases between the germline ends. CDR3 DNA sequence: TGTGCCAGTAGGTTGGGAGCCGACACTGAAGCTTTCTTT. Protein sequence: CASRLGADTEAFF.

This chain uses TRBV25-1 with TRBJ1-2, with D possibly TRBD1 on 5 matching bases. The CDR3 covers 17 residues. CDR1 is MGHDK, CDR2 SYGVNS, per germline. V was shortened by 3 bases and J by 3 bases, with 20 bases between the two germline ends. The CDR3 DNA reads as TGTGCCAGCAGTGATGGGCTTCTGGGGGGATTGGACTATGGCTACACCTTC. Its translation: CASSDGLLGGLDYGYTF.

The genes are TRBV29-1 and TRBJ2-7, with 7 bases matching TRBD1. CDR3 size: 14 residues. Trimming took 7 bases from V and 0 from J; bases not matched to a gene: 9. CDR1 and CDR2 from the germline V gene are SQVTM and ANQGSEA. CDR3 residues: CSARPGQPSYEQYF. In DNA form, the CDR3 reads TGCAGCGCACGACCGGGACAGCCCTCCTACGAGCAGTACTTC.

CDR3 amino acids: CASSTRTGGGEQYF. The DNA of the CDR3 is TGTGCCAGTAGTACGCGGACAGGGGGAGGCGAGCAGTACTTC. V usage is TRBV19 and J usage is TRBJ2-7; 10 nucleotides agree with TRBD1. With 4 bases clipped from V and 6 bases from J, the junction kept 6 bases outside the gene matches. Germline V CDR1 and CDR2: LNHDA, SQIVND (reference sequence). This CDR3 contains 14 residues.

This clone came up once. J is TRBJ2-5 and V is TRBV29-1, with 8 bases matching TRBD1. The J segment lost 5 bases and the V segment lost 3 bases, leaving 5 bases of the junction unmatched. The CDR3 loop spans 13 amino acids. CDR1 and CDR2 from the germline V gene are SQVTM and ANQGSEA. The DNA for the CDR3 is TGCAGCGTTGATAGGGGGGACAGGGAGACCCAGTACTTC. Translating gives CSVDRGDRETQYF.

The chain carries TRBV5-1 and TRBJ2-1; TRBD2 matches 8 bases. J lost 3 bases, V lost 5 bases, and 7 bases had no gene match. Per germline, CDR1 SGHRS and CDR2 YFSETQ. CDR3 length equals 15 residues. As DNA, the CDR3 is TGCGCCAGCAGTTCGGGACTAGGTCACTACAATGAGCAGTTCTTC. Translated, it gives CASSSGLGHYNEQFF.

This chain joins TRBV9 and TRBJ1-5; tentatively, D is TRBD1 (6 bases). The CDR3 sequence is 13 residues long. The germline gives CDR1 SGDLS, CDR2 YYNGEE. Trimming removed 0 bases at V and 5 bases at J, with 6 bases between. The CDR3: CASSVEGDQPQHF. The CDR3 DNA reads as TGTGCCAGCAGCGTAGAGGGGGATCAGCCCCAGCATTTT.

The V and J genes are TRBV7-9 and TRBJ2-7; D is unclear. This CDR3 region has 11 residues. Germline CDR1 is SEHNR and CDR2 is FQNEAQ (reference sequence). V was shortened by 5 bases and J by 3 bases, with 5 bases between the two germline ends. CDR3 sequence (DNA): TGTGCCAGCAGCCCCTACTACGAGCAGTACTTC. This codes for CASSPYYEQYF.

The J gene is TRBJ2-3, the V gene TRBV6-6; 7 bases map to TRBD1. The V segment lost 7 bases and the J segment 6 bases; nucleotides outside the gene matches: 13. The CDR3 spans 15 residues. Looked up from germline, CDR1 is MNHNY and CDR2 is SVGAGI (reference sequence). The CDR3 nucleotides are TGTGCCAGCACCAAAACAGGGGCTTATTCTGATACGCAGTATTTT. Residues: CASTKTGAYSDTQYF.

Comment on this clone: A junction boundary mismatches the germline segment, possibly from a read error. The rearrangement links TRBV27 to TRBJ2-1, with D possibly TRBD2 on 7 matching bases. The CDR3 totals 14 residues. CDR1 MNHEY and CDR2 SMNVEV come from the germline V gene (reference sequence). CDR3 loop: CASSFLQGGNEQFF. The CDR3 DNA follows: TGTGCCAGCAGTTTTCTACAGGGAGGGAATGAGCAATTCTTC.

The genes are TRBV21-1 and TRBJ2-5; TRBD2 reflects the table's D call only, with no check against the DNA. TRBV21-1 is marked as a pseudogene. The CDR3 has 13 amino acids. The CDR3 sequence is CASSKGIEKTQYF. The CDR3 coding sequence is TGTGCCAGCAGCAAAGGAATAGAGAAGACCCAGTACTTC.

This clone was seen more than once but under ten times. The rearrangement links TRBV5-1 to TRBJ1-1; D perhaps matches TRBD1 (5 bases). The CDR3 spans 12 residues. In germline, CDR1 is SGHRS, CDR2 YFSETQ. V was pared by 7 bases and J by 1 base, with 8 bases between. This chain's CDR3 is CASQDKNTEAFF. CDR3 sequence (DNA): TGCGCCAGCCAGGACAAGAACACTGAAGCTTTCTTT.

CDR3 loop: CASSWGTGTNQPQHF. In nucleotides, the CDR3 is TGCGCCAGCAGCTGGGGGACAGGGACTAATCAGCCCCAGCATTTT. The V call is TRBV5-1, the J call TRBJ1-5; TRBD1 matches at 9 bases. Unmatched junction bases numbered 5, after V lost 3 bases and J lost 4 bases. There are 15 residues in the CDR3. Germline V lookup: CDR1 SGHRS, CDR2 YFSETQ.

The chain carries TRBV28 and TRBJ1-2; possible D gene TRBD1, 5 bases. V shed 5 bases and J shed 5 bases, with 12 bases lying between them. Germline CDR1 and CDR2: MDHEN and SYDVKM. The CDR3 spans 13 residues. The CDR3 DNA is TGTGCCAGCAGTCTTGGGGGGGGTTATGGCTACACCTTC. Translating gives CASSLGGGYGYTF.

The chain is built from TRBV5-4 and TRBJ2-5; D possibly corresponds to TRBD1 (5 bases). In germline, CDR1 is SGHNT, CDR2 YYREEE (reference sequence). Deletions cut 2 bases from V and 1 base from J, with 12 bases between. This CDR3 is 15 amino acids long. The CDR3 sequence: CASSFSTVTQETQYF. CDR3 DNA sequence: TGTGCCAGCAGCTTTTCGACAGTAACCCAAGAGACCCAGTACTTC.

The chain's CDR3 is CATQGADTEAFF. CDR3 bases: TGTGCCACACAGGGGGCGGACACTGAAGCTTTCTTT. This rearrangement joins TRBV6-5 to TRBJ1-1, with 9 nucleotides matching TRBD1. Trimming removed 10 bases from V and 3 bases from J; junction bases left unmatched: 3. Germline V CDR1 and CDR2: MNHEY, SVGAGI. This CDR3 contains 12 residues.

V usage is TRBV11-3 and J usage is TRBJ2-7, with 7 positions matching TRBD1. Trimming cost V 5 bases and J 5 bases; bases outside gene matches: 6. The CDR3 extends over 13 amino acids. The germline V gene has CDR1 SGHNT and CDR2 YENEEA. Here the CDR3 reads CASSKGTVDEQYF. The CDR3 DNA sequence: TGTGCCAGCAGCAAGGGGACAGTCGACGAGCAGTACTTC. The variable domain in full, with the rest retrieved from reference TRBV11-3 and TRBJ2-7, is EAGVVQSPRYKIIEKKQPVAFWCNPISGHNTLYWYLQNLGQGPELLIRYENEEAVDDSQLPKDRFSAERLKGVDSTLKIQPAELGDSAVYLCASSKGTVDEQYFGPGTRLTVT.

This sequence joins TRBV4-1 and TRBJ1-4; 7 nucleotides agree with TRBD1. The CDR3 totals 14 residues. Trimming removed 1 base from V and 8 bases from J; junction bases left unmatched: 4. CDR1 is MGHRA, CDR2 YSYEKL, per germline. In nucleotides, the CDR3 is TGCGCCAGCAGCCAAGTGCAGGGGGTAGAAAAACTGTTTTTT. Protein sequence: CASSQVQGVEKLFF.

This chain's CDR3 is CASSSNSPGNTIYF. The CDR3 DNA sequence: TGTGCCAGCAGCTCTAACAGCCCCGGAAACACCATATATTTT. The chain carries TRBV11-2 and TRBJ1-3; D is unresolved. V was cut by 4 bases and J by 4 bases, with 11 bases left in between. Germline loops: CDR1 SGHAT, CDR2 FQNNGV. The CDR3 loop spans 14 amino acids.

The chain employs TRBV19 and TRBJ2-7, with D perhaps matching TRBD1 (5 bases). The CDR3 is 15 residues long. Germline V gene sequence: CDR1 LNHDA, CDR2 SQIVND (reference sequence). Trimming pared 7 bases from V and 5 bases from J, leaving 21 bases between. CDR3 residues: CASKGAHRVFDEQYF. Written as DNA, the CDR3 is TGTGCCAGTAAAGGGGCCCACCGGGTCTTCGACGAGCAGTACTTC. Based on the CDR3 plus reference TRBV19 and TRBJ2-7, the full variable domain is DGGITQSPKYLFRKEGQNVTLSCEQNLNHDAMYWYRQDPGQGLRLIYYSQIVNDFQKGDIAEGYSVSREKKESFPLTVTSAQKNPTAFYLCASKGAHRVFDEQYFGPGTRLTVT.

The genes are TRBV6-1 and TRBJ1-2; D not certain. Germline loops: CDR1 MNHNS, CDR2 SASEGT. V lost 2 bases to trimming and J lost 1 base, with 8 bases between them. This CDR3 comprises 14 residues. In nucleotides, the CDR3 is TGTGCCAGCAGTGAAATAGTCCTTAACTATGGCTACACCTTC. Protein: CASSEIVLNYGYTF.

V gene TRBV19 combines with J gene TRBJ1-3, with 7 positions matching TRBD1. Trimming cost V 5 bases and J 0 bases; bases outside gene matches: 7. Germline V gives CDR1 LNHDA, CDR2 SQIVND (reference sequence). The CDR3 covers 16 residues. CDR3: CASSSPGQISGNTIYF. The CDR3 DNA reads as TGTGCCAGTAGTTCGCCGGGACAGATCTCTGGAAACACCATATATTTT.

V gene TRBV7-8 combines with J gene TRBJ2-7; the match to TRBD1 covers 7 bases. V dropped 1 base and J dropped 0; count of bases not matched to a gene: 6. There are 16 residues in the CDR3. In germline, CDR1 is SGHVS, CDR2 FQNEAQ. CDR3 nucleotides: TGTGCCAGCAGCTTAGGTTCGGGACAGAACTCCTACGAGCAGTACTTC. Translated: CASSLGSGQNSYEQYF. The variable domain in full, with the rest retrieved from reference TRBV7-8 and TRBJ2-7, is GAGVSQSPRYKVAKRGQDVALRCDPISGHVSLFWYQQALGQGPEFLTYFQNEAQLDKSGLPSDRFFAERPEGSVSTLKIQRTQQEDSAVYLCASSLGSGQNSYEQYFGPGTRLTVT.

The chain couples TRBV11-2 to TRBJ2-1, with 8 bases fitting TRBD2. The CDR3 extends over 18 amino acids. V lost 1 base and J lost 1; bases outside the gene matches: 9. CDR1 and CDR2 (germline): SGHAT, FQNNGV. CDR3 nucleotides: TGTGCCAGCAGCTTAGCGGCGGGGGGTTTCCTTTCCTACAATGAGCAGTTCTTC. Translated: CASSLAAGGFLSYNEQFF.